The 22 T cell receptor beta chains reported below all come from one sample, sequenced in a study of blood T cell repertoires in COVID-19 (TCRdb year 2020). Libraries were prepared through the immunoSEQ multiplex PCR assay. Held by TCRdb, this immuneACCESS table contains in-frame sequences only and omits some clones. Under half of the omission traces to an unresolved V gene where checked; the cause of the rest is unknown. The sample has approximately 290,000 clones on record, 75% to 95% of them singletons. 1.1% of the sample belongs to the ten largest clones. The material sequenced was PBMCs or T cells enriched from blood (not recorded which). These TCRs come from a woman aged 25-40 years who had recovered from COVID-19.

The chain combines TRBV5-1 with TRBJ2-3; a possible D gene is TRBD1 (6 bases). Germline V gene sequence: CDR1 SGHRS, CDR2 YFSETQ. The V gene lost 3 bases and the J gene lost 2 bases, with 10 bases spanning the gap. The CDR3 is 14 amino acids. CDR3 DNA sequence: TGCGCCAGCAGCTCGGACAGCACCACAGATACGCAGTATTTT. Translating gives CASSSDSTTDTQYF.

As DNA, the CDR3 is TGTGCCAGCAGAACCGGGGGAGCGGGCTATGGCTACACCTTC. Translating gives CASRTGGAGYGYTF. The chain recombines TRBV27 with TRBJ1-2, with D maybe TRBD1 (5 bases). V was cut by 6 bases and J by 4 bases, with 15 bases left in between. Germline V gives CDR1 MNHEY, CDR2 SMNVEV (reference sequence). This CDR3 has 14 amino acids.

V is TRBV19 and J is TRBJ2-3; maybe TRBD1 (6 bases). In germline, CDR1 is LNHDA, CDR2 SQIVND (reference sequence). V was cut by 6 bases and J by 3 bases, with 19 bases left in between. This CDR3 has 16 residues. CDR3 in amino acids: CASRPPSGGSTDTQYF. CDR3 coding DNA: TGTGCCAGTAGGCCTCCCTCTGGGGGCAGTACAGATACGCAGTATTTT.

The V call is TRBV9, the J call TRBJ2-5; 13 bases match TRBD2. CDR1 SGDLS and CDR2 YYNGEE come from the germline V gene. CDR3 length equals 15 residues. J gave up 5 bases and V 4 bases, and 5 bases lay outside the gene matches. CDR3 DNA sequence: TGTGCCAGCAGCCCGGGACTAGCGGGAATCGAGACCCAGTACTTC. This sequence encodes CASSPGLAGIETQYF.

The chain combines TRBV28 with TRBJ1-3; 9 nucleotides agree with TRBD1. The V and J ends lost 6 bases and 0 bases, in that order; junction bases with no gene match: 3. This CDR3 spans 15 amino acids. Per the germline V gene, CDR1 is MDHEN and CDR2 is SYDVKM. This CDR3 reads CASRRDRASGNTIYF. The CDR3 DNA reads TGTGCCAGCAGAAGGGACAGGGCCTCTGGAAACACCATATATTTT.

The chain uses TRBV12-5 and TRBJ1-2; TRBD1 agrees at 7 bases. The length of the CDR3 is 16 residues. Per the germline V gene, CDR1 is LGHNT and CDR2 is FRNRAP. J lost 2 bases, V lost 4 bases, and 10 bases had no gene match. The CDR3 spells CASGWSTGTVNYGYTF. The CDR3 DNA sequence: TGTGCTAGTGGTTGGTCAACCGGGACAGTGAACTATGGCTACACCTTC.

The chain employs TRBV4-3 and TRBJ1-3, with a possible D match to TRBD1 (6 bases). Germline CDR1 and CDR2: LGHNA and YSLEER. Trimming stripped 0 bases from V and 2 bases from J, with 11 bases between. This CDR3 spans 16 amino acids. The CDR3 sequence: CASSQDSSGAGNTIYF. CDR3 in DNA: TGCGCCAGCAGCCAAGATTCATCAGGGGCTGGAAACACCATATATTTT.

The chain uses TRBV18 and TRBJ2-7; 7 bases map to TRBD1. In germline, CDR1 is KGHSH, CDR2 LQKENI. V gave up 6 bases and J gave up 5 bases; unmatched junction bases: 10. This CDR3 region has 14 residues. This chain's CDR3 is CASSPNEGADEQYF. The CDR3 bases are TGTGCCAGCTCCCCTAACGAGGGGGCGGACGAGCAGTACTTC.

This chain links TRBV11-2 with TRBJ2-2; perhaps TRBD2 as D (5 bases). Trimming stripped 6 bases from V and 6 bases from J, with 14 bases between. Germline lookup yields CDR1 SGHAT and CDR2 FQNNGV. There are 14 residues in the CDR3. The CDR3 loop is CASRWAGRPGELFF. CDR3 DNA: TGTGCCAGCAGATGGGCGGGCCGGCCCGGGGAGCTGTTTTTT.

The rearrangement joins TRBV7-3 to TRBJ2-2; 8 nucleotides line up with TRBD2. Germline trimming cut 2 bases from V and 7 bases from J; bases unmatched to any gene: 12. Germline V gives CDR1 SGHTA, CDR2 FQGTGA. The CDR3 covers 17 residues. For the CDR3, the DNA is TGTGCCAGCAGCTTACTCCTAGCGGGTGTCGGGGGCGGGGAGCTGTTTTTT. Amino acid sequence: CASSLLLAGVGGGELFF.

The V call is TRBV4-3, the J call TRBJ2-7, with 10 bases fitting TRBD2. Germline CDR1 is LGHNA and CDR2 is YSLEER. The CDR3 covers 18 residues. With 0 bases clipped from V and 7 bases from J, the junction kept 15 bases outside the gene matches. The CDR3 sequence is CASSQEASGSLRGGEQYF. The CDR3 DNA reads TGCGCCAGCAGCCAAGAGGCTAGCGGGAGCCTCCGGGGTGGGGAGCAGTACTTC.

The V call is TRBV7-2, the J call TRBJ1-1; D uncertain. Germline assignment: CDR1 SGHTA and CDR2 FQGNSA. The CDR3 consists of 12 residues. Deletions cut 9 bases from V and 2 bases from J, with 10 bases between. For the CDR3, the DNA is TGTGCCAGTGACCCGGGTAACACTGAAGCTTTCTTT. Translating it yields CASDPGNTEAFF.

This chain links TRBV11-2 with TRBJ1-4, with D unclear. The germline CDR1 and CDR2 sequences are SGHAT and FQNNGV. The CDR3 has 15 amino acids. V dropped 1 base and J dropped 4 bases, with 10 bases sitting between them. CDR3 amino acids: CASSLGLASNEKLFF. CDR3 in DNA: TGTGCCAGCAGCTTAGGCTTGGCTAGTAATGAAAAACTGTTTTTT.

The V gene is TRBV11-2, the J gene TRBJ1-5; 8 bases are shared with TRBD1. V shed 5 bases and J 4 bases; nucleotides not matched to a gene: 13. The CDR3 sequence is 17 residues long. From germline, CDR1 is SGHAT and CDR2 FQNNGV. Written as DNA, the CDR3 is TGTGCCAGCAGCCCTGGGGCAGGGGGCTCGTTTAATCAGCCCCAGCATTTT. It yields the protein CASSPGAGGSFNQPQHF. The full variable domain, in which reference TRBV11-2 and TRBJ1-5 provide the parts outside the CDR3, is EAGVAQSPRYKIIEKRQSVAFWCNPISGHATLYWYQQILGQGPKLLIQFQNNGVVDDSQLPKDRFSAERLKGVDSTLKIQPAKLEDSAVYLCASSPGAGGSFNQPQHFGDGTRLSIL.

The chain joins TRBV28 to TRBJ2-1; 8 nucleotides agree with TRBD2. The V gene's germline CDR1 is MDHEN and CDR2 SYDVKM. The CDR3 is 16 amino acids. With V trimmed by 6 bases and J by 6 bases, 13 bases remained unmatched. This chain's CDR3 is CASSWAGAGDLNEQFF. The CDR3, as DNA: TGTGCCAGCAGCTGGGCTGGAGCGGGAGACCTCAATGAGCAGTTCTTC.

The chain couples TRBV25-1 to TRBJ2-2; 7 nucleotides line up with TRBD1. With 3 bases clipped from V and 3 bases from J, the junction kept 7 bases outside the gene matches. CDR1 and CDR2 (germline): MGHDK, SYGVNS. CDR3 size: 16 residues. CDR3 protein: CASSETGPGDTGELFF. CDR3 nucleotide sequence: TGTGCCAGCAGTGAGACAGGGCCTGGGGACACCGGGGAGCTGTTTTTT. The full variable domain, in which reference TRBV25-1 and TRBJ2-2 provide the parts outside the CDR3, is EADIYQTPRYLVIGTGKKITLECSQTMGHDKMYWYQQDPGMELHLIHYSYGVNSTEKGDLSSESTVSRIRTEHFPLTLESARPSHTSQYLCASSETGPGDTGELFFGEGSRLTVL.

CDR3 residues: CASSPMGQGLTEQYF. CDR3 bases: TGTGCCAGCAGTCCCATGGGACAGGGGTTAACCGAGCAGTACTTC. The V gene is TRBV28, the J gene TRBJ2-7; TRBD1 agrees at 10 bases. V trimming: 5 bases; J trimming: 6 bases; junction bases outside the gene matches: 10. Germline CDR1 and CDR2: MDHEN and SYDVKM. The CDR3 consists of 15 residues.

Only one count was recorded for this clone. This chain connects TRBV11-2 to TRBJ2-2, with TRBD1 matching 9 bases. The germline CDR1 and CDR2 sequences are SGHAT and FQNNGV. The V segment lost 3 bases and the J segment 5 bases; nucleotides outside the gene matches: 7. This CDR3 contains 16 residues. The CDR3 sequence is CASSLPGTGLTGELFF. CDR3 sequence (DNA): TGTGCCAGCAGCTTGCCCGGGACAGGGTTAACCGGGGAGCTGTTTTTT.

This clone was detected once. The V call is TRBV6-6, the J call TRBJ2-2; TRBD2 agrees at 11 bases. This CDR3 is 20 amino acids long. The trim removed 5 bases at V and 2 bases at J, leaving 16 bases unmatched. Per the germline V gene, CDR1 is MNHNY and CDR2 is SVGAGI (reference sequence). The CDR3 loop is CASSPLILAGEPPNTGELFF. Here the CDR3 DNA reads TGTGCCAGCAGTCCACTCATACTAGCGGGAGAACCCCCAAACACCGGGGAGCTGTTTTTT.

The chain employs TRBV5-8 and TRBJ1-5, with 7 nucleotides matching TRBD1. This CDR3 spans 14 amino acids. Losses at the gene ends were 4 bases for V and 7 bases for J; bases not matched to a gene: 8. Germline CDR1 SGHTS, CDR2 YDEGEE. CDR3 in DNA: TGTGCCAGCAGCACGACAGGGAATTGGCAGCCCCAGCATTTT. Amino acids: CASSTTGNWQPQHF.

The chain employs TRBV7-3 and TRBJ2-5, with 9 nucleotides matching TRBD2. Germline V lookup: CDR1 SGHTA, CDR2 FQGTGA. This CDR3 is 17 amino acids long. V lost 1 base to trimming and J lost 0 bases; unmatched junction nucleotides: 6. The CDR3: CASSLSGAGGYQETQYF. In nucleotides, the CDR3 is TGTGCCAGCAGCTTAAGTGGTGCGGGAGGGTACCAAGAGACCCAGTACTTC.

The chain combines TRBV6-2 or TRBV6-3 with TRBJ1-2; no definite D call. Germline V gives CDR1 MNHEY, CDR2 SVGEGT. This CDR3 contains 15 residues. The V end lost 4 bases, the J end lost 4 bases, and 16 bases lay between the germline ends. The CDR3 loop reads CASSFVFEATYGYTF. CDR3 nucleotides: TGTGCCAGCAGTTTTGTTTTTGAGGCAACCTATGGCTACACCTTC.